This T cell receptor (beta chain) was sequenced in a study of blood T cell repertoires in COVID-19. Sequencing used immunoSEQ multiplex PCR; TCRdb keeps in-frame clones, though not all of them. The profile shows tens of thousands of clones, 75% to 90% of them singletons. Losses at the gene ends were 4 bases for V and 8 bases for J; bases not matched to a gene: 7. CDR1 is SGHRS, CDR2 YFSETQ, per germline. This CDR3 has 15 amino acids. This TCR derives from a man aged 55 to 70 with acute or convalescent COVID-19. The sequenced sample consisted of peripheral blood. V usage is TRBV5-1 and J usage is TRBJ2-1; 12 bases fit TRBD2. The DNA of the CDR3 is TGCGCCAGCAGCGAACTAGCGGGGGGCGGCGATGAGCAGTTCTTC. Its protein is CASSELAGGGDEQFF.